The sequence of this T cell receptor beta chain was determined in a study of early T cells in non-severe SARS-CoV-2 infection. V lost 3 bases and J 10 bases, leaving 7 bases between the germline ends. This CDR3 is built from 11 residues. The germline V gene has CDR1 LGHDT and CDR2 YNNKEL (reference sequence). MiXCR, applied by TCRdb to the 5' RACE reads, yields one record per CDR3 protein. The sample contains 40,000 to 50,000 distinct CDR3 sequences, less than 6.5% of which appear only once. The source is an adult who was a healthcare worker with PCR-confirmed SARS-CoV-2 infection or an uninfected control (not recorded which). The V and J genes are TRBV3-1 and TRBJ2-1, with no clear D. Specimen: whole blood, collected at baseline. CDR3 protein: CASSQRSEQFF. The CDR3 nucleotides are TGTGCCAGCAGCCAGAGGTCAGAGCAGTTCTTC.